This T cell receptor (beta chain) appears in the sequencing data of a study of T cell responses to AZD1222 COVID-19 vaccine. Study findings and constraints: Increased Spike-specific TCR breadth and depth were observed after two AZD1222 doses. Females made up more of the donors, who were largely white British, and clonal diversity may have come out too low.

Turning to this clone: The antigen remains undetermined.

Measured with immunoSEQ multiplex PCR; TCRdb has only the in-frame clones, and not every one. The sample records some 60,000 clones, about 91% being singletons. Sequencing was performed on peripheral blood, taken 28 days after the second AZD1222 dose. The TCR sequence derives from an adult who received the AZD1222 COVID-19 vaccine.

The CDR3, as DNA: TGCAGCGTTAGATTAGGGGGGATCAATGAGCAGTTCTTC. Translating gives CSVRLGGINEQFF. The rearrangement joins TRBV29-1 to TRBJ2-1; the D call may be TRBD1 or TRBD2 (6 bases each). Trimming took 5 bases from V and 6 from J, leaving 14 bases between them. The germline CDR1 and CDR2 sequences are SQVTM and ANQGSEA. The CDR3 is made up of 13 amino acids.